The 30 T cell receptor beta chains in this list originate from one sample, sequenced in a study of shared clonotypes between healthy human individuals. The data were produced by immunoSEQ multiplex PCR, yet TCRdb's version contains in-frame clones alone and is incomplete. The table has about 1 million clones, about three quarters seen once; the top ten hold 1.4% to 1.5%. Sequences were obtained from memory CD4+ T cells sorted from blood. Sample subset: CD45RA-negative fraction. Receptors originate from a young man in good health.

As concerns this clone: A read error may account for a junction end that differs from germline. The chain recombines TRBV7-7 with TRBJ2-3; possible D gene TRBD1, 5 bases. Germline loops: CDR1 SSHAT, CDR2 FNYEAQ (reference sequence). The CDR3 is 14 residues long. CDR3: CASSPGDGADTQYF. In DNA, the CDR3 is TGTGCTAGCAGCCCTGGGGATGGGGCGGATACGCAGTATTTT. Drawing the rest from reference TRBV7-7 and TRBJ2-3, the complete variable domain is GAGVSQSPRYKVTKRGQDVTLRCDPISSHATLYWYQQALGQGPEFLTYFNYEAQPDKSGLPSDRFSAERPEGSISTLTIQRTEQRDSAMYRCASSPGDGADTQYFGPGTRLTVL.

This chain joins TRBV7-8 and TRBJ1-4, with D possibly TRBD1 on 5 matching bases. The ends were cut back, 4 bases at V and 8 bases at J, with 14 bases in the middle. Germline V lookup: CDR1 SGHVS, CDR2 FQNEAQ. The CDR3 has 14 residues. CDR3 nucleotide sequence: TGTGCCAGCAGCTCTCAGGGACTGGGAGAAAAACTGTTTTTT. Protein product: CASSSQGLGEKLFF.

J is TRBJ2-1 and V is TRBV5-5, with a tentative D call TRBD2 (7 bases). Deletions cut 0 bases from V and 6 bases from J, with 10 bases between. Per the germline V gene, CDR1 is SGHKS and CDR2 is YYEKEE (reference sequence). The CDR3 loop spans 14 amino acids. CDR3: CASSLVGGLNEQFF. The CDR3 DNA sequence: TGTGCCAGCAGCTTGGTGGGGGGGCTCAATGAGCAGTTCTTC.

Written as DNA, the CDR3 is TGTGCCAGCAGTGAGGACAGGGTTTCCTACAATGAGCAGTTCTTC. Its protein product is CASSEDRVSYNEQFF. The chain has TRBV2 and TRBJ2-1, with TRBD1 matching 8 bases. CDR1 is SNHLY and CDR2 is FYNNEI in the germline V gene. There are 15 residues in the CDR3. V was clipped by 3 bases and J by 1 base; unmatched bases: 2.

The gene calls are TRBV19 and TRBJ1-1; D remains unclear. Germline V gives CDR1 LNHDA, CDR2 SQIVND (reference sequence). With 3 bases removed from V and 3 bases from J, the gap between germline ends came to 8 bases. The CDR3 consists of 13 residues. The CDR3 loop is CASSMSWDTEAFF. For the CDR3, the DNA is TGTGCCAGTAGTATGTCGTGGGACACTGAAGCTTTCTTT.

A single count supports this clone. The chain joins TRBV6-1 to TRBJ2-7; D might be TRBD1 or TRBD2, each matching 5 bases. V lost 6 bases and J 5 bases, leaving 17 bases between the germline ends. The V gene's germline CDR1 is MNHNS and CDR2 SASEGT. The CDR3 totals 14 residues. CDR3 region: CASRTGTSSHEQYF. The CDR3 DNA reads TGTGCCAGCAGGACCGGGACCTCATCCCACGAGCAGTACTTC.

V is TRBV29-1 and J is TRBJ1-2, with 7 nucleotides matching TRBD1. Trimming cost V 4 bases and J 4 bases; bases outside gene matches: 6. Looked up from germline, CDR1 is SQVTM and CDR2 is ANQGSEA. This CDR3 spans 13 amino acids. In DNA, the CDR3 is TGCAGCGTTGTAGTCGCAGGGGGCTATGGCTACACCTTC. This sequence encodes CSVVVAGGYGYTF.

This clone was counted between two and nine times. This chain uses TRBV6-5 with TRBJ1-2; D possibly corresponds to TRBD1 (6 bases). CDR1 is MNHEY and CDR2 is SVGAGI in the germline V gene. The CDR3 is made up of 14 amino acids. The V end lost 5 bases, the J end lost 6 bases, and 16 bases lay between the germline ends. Here the CDR3 reads CASSTLQGGDGYTF. The CDR3, as DNA: TGTGCCAGCAGTACCCTACAGGGAGGAGATGGCTACACCTTC.

The chain is built from TRBV28 and TRBJ1-1, with a tentative D call TRBD1 (6 bases). V was cut by 3 bases and J by 9 bases, with 11 bases left in between. From germline, CDR1 is MDHEN and CDR2 SYDVKM. The CDR3 totals 12 residues. The CDR3 DNA reads as TGTGCCAGCAGTTTGCGTCAGGGGAAAGCTTTCTTT. This gives the protein CASSLRQGKAFF.

Only one count was recorded for this clone. V gene TRBV30 combines with J gene TRBJ2-3; 13 positions match TRBD2. The CDR3 extends over 14 amino acids. The junction had 7 bases not matched to a gene; V was cut back by 5 bases and J by 8 bases. Germline loops: CDR1 GTSNPN, CDR2 SVGIG (reference sequence). As DNA, the CDR3 is TGTGCCTGGGGACTAGCGGGAGCTTTAGGTACGCAGTATTTT. It is translated as CAWGLAGALGTQYF.

This chain links TRBV6-1 with TRBJ1-2; D unclear. The V and J ends lost 10 bases and 8 bases respectively, with 5 bases between them. In germline, CDR1 is MNHNS, CDR2 SASEGT. This CDR3 spans 8 amino acids. The CDR3 spells CAITGYTF. DNA for the CDR3: TGTGCCATCACCGGCTACACCTTC.

The chain carries TRBV6-1 and TRBJ1-4; D not resolved. The CDR3 consists of 15 residues. Germline CDR1 reads MNHNS; CDR2 reads SASEGT. With 3 bases removed from V and 0 bases from J, the gap between germline ends came to 8 bases. The CDR3 loop is CASSDAGATNEKLFF. The CDR3 DNA sequence: TGTGCCAGCAGTGACGCGGGTGCAACTAATGAAAAACTGTTTTTT.

V usage is TRBV5-6 and J usage is TRBJ2-7, with TRBD2 as a possible D gene (6 bases). This CDR3 is 15 amino acids long. CDR1 SGHDT and CDR2 YYEEEE come from the germline V gene. Trimming cost V 4 bases and J 3 bases, with 17 bases left between them. CDR3 protein: CASSPNRRAYYEQYF. DNA of the CDR3: TGTGCCAGCAGCCCCAACAGGAGGGCTTACTACGAGCAGTACTTC.

The chain employs TRBV11-2 and TRBJ1-2; 7 nucleotides match TRBD1. Trimming cost V 3 bases and J 5 bases; bases outside gene matches: 9. The CDR3 loop spans 15 amino acids. Germline CDR1 reads SGHAT; CDR2 reads FQNNGV. CDR3 sequence (DNA): TGTGCCAGCAGCTTGGCCGGGACAGTAAATTATGGCTACACCTTC. Protein sequence: CASSLAGTVNYGYTF.

The CDR3 is CASSLSGDYEQYF. The DNA for the CDR3 is TGTGCCAGCAGTTTAAGCGGGGACTACGAGCAGTACTTC. V is TRBV27 and J is TRBJ2-7; TRBD2 matches 7 bases. The CDR3 totals 13 residues. Germline V CDR1 and CDR2: MNHEY, SMNVEV (reference sequence). V lost 2 bases to trimming and J lost 3 bases; unmatched junction nucleotides: 1.

The V gene is TRBV7-9, the J gene TRBJ2-3, with D perhaps TRBD2 (5 bases). The CDR3 loop spans 12 amino acids. Germline CDR1 and CDR2: SEHNR and FQNEAQ (reference sequence). Between the trimmed V and J ends, which lost 5 bases and 4 bases, there was a span of 7 bases. The CDR3, as DNA: TGTGCCAGCAGCCCGGAGGCAGATACGCAGTATTTT. This codes for CASSPEADTQYF.

This clone was seen a single time. This sequence joins TRBV6-5 and TRBJ2-2; tentatively, D is TRBD1 (6 bases). Per the germline V gene, CDR1 is MNHEY and CDR2 is SVGAGI. The V gene lost 4 bases and the J gene lost 7 bases, with 16 bases spanning the gap. The CDR3 runs 15 residues. CDR3 sequence: CASSLGAGVNGELFF. In nucleotides, the CDR3 is TGTGCCAGCAGTTTGGGGGCAGGGGTAAACGGGGAGCTGTTTTTT.

This clone appeared a few times. The chain combines TRBV29-1 with TRBJ2-2; a possible D gene is TRBD1 (6 bases). Germline V gene lookup returns CDR1 SQVTM and CDR2 ANQGSEA. Trimming took 7 bases from V and 7 from J, leaving 13 bases between them. The CDR3 covers 12 residues. CDR3 protein: CSAKLDSGELFF. CDR3 nucleotide sequence: TGCAGCGCGAAACTGGACAGCGGGGAGCTGTTTTTT.

The chain carries TRBV29-1 and TRBJ1-2; TRBD1 might be the D (5 bases). This CDR3 contains 12 residues. Per germline, CDR1 SQVTM and CDR2 ANQGSEA. Trimming shortened V by 5 bases and J by 7 bases, and 14 bases separated the two germline ends. Written as DNA, the CDR3 is TGCAGCGTTCAGGACACAGTACTTGGCTACACCTTC. Translation gives CSVQDTVLGYTF.

This clone was seen only a few times. J is TRBJ1-2 and V is TRBV15, with unresolved D. This CDR3 spans 14 amino acids. In germline, CDR1 is LNHNV, CDR2 YYDKDF (reference sequence). V shed 0 bases and J shed 7 bases, with 12 bases lying between them. CDR3 residues: CATSRDRSAGGYTF. For the CDR3, the DNA is TGTGCCACCAGCAGAGACAGGTCGGCGGGTGGCTACACCTTC.

V and J are TRBV5-1 and TRBJ2-3; D remains ambiguous. Looked up from germline, CDR1 is SGHRS and CDR2 is YFSETQ. The CDR3 has 14 amino acids. The V gene lost 1 base and the J gene lost 2 bases, with 8 bases spanning the gap. CDR3 coding DNA: TGCGCCAGCAGCTTGAGGTCAAACACAGATACGCAGTATTTT. The encoded protein is CASSLRSNTDTQYF.

This clone was counted a few times. V gene TRBV19 combines with J gene TRBJ1-5; 12 bases align to TRBD1. Germline V gene lookup returns CDR1 LNHDA and CDR2 SQIVND (reference sequence). The CDR3 totals 14 residues. Trimming removed 10 bases from V and 6 bases from J; junction bases left unmatched: 7. As DNA, the CDR3 is TGTGCCACCCGAGGGACAGGGGGCGGTCAGCCCCAGCATTTT. This translates into CATRGTGGGQPQHF.

The V gene is TRBV18, the J gene TRBJ1-1, with D possibly matching TRBD1 (5 bases). V gave up 0 bases and J gave up 4 bases, with 18 bases separating them. Germline lookup yields CDR1 KGHSH and CDR2 LQKENI. The CDR3 runs 17 residues. The CDR3 loop is CASSPPGTGGVGTEAFF. CDR3 in DNA: TGTGCCAGCTCACCACCAGGAACAGGCGGGGTGGGCACTGAAGCTTTCTTT. Complete variable domain (other parts from reference TRBV18 and TRBJ1-1): NAGVMQNPRHLVRRRGQEARLRCSPMKGHSHVYWYRQLPEEGLKFMVYLQKENIIDESGMPKERFSAEFPKEGPSILRIQQVVRGDSAAYFCASSPPGTGGVGTEAFFGQGTRLTVV.

The gene calls are TRBV6-6 and TRBJ1-6; unclear D gene. CDR1 and CDR2 (germline): MNHNY, SVGAGI (reference sequence). CDR3 length equals 12 residues. V lost 5 bases and J 10 bases, leaving 9 bases between the germline ends. The CDR3 DNA reads as TGTGCCAGCAGTCCCATCGGCTCACCCCTCCACTTT. Translated, it gives CASSPIGSPLHF.

The rearrangement joins TRBV2 to TRBJ2-1, with 8 nucleotides matching TRBD2. J lost 4 bases, V lost 7 bases, and 6 bases had no gene match. The CDR3 has 14 residues. Looked up from germline, CDR1 is SNHLY and CDR2 is FYNNEI. CDR3 sequence reads: CASTMAGGYNEQFF. CDR3 bases: TGTGCCAGCACAATGGCGGGAGGATACAATGAGCAGTTCTTC. The full variable domain, its missing parts supplied by reference TRBV2 and TRBJ2-1, is EPEVTQTPSHQVTQMGQEVILRCVPISNHLYFYWYRQILGQKVEFLVSFYNNEISEKSEIFDDQFSVERPDGSNFTLKIRSTKLEDSAMYFCASTMAGGYNEQFFGPGTRLTVL.

This clone was seen only a few times. V gene TRBV27 combines with J gene TRBJ1-5, with 7 bases matching TRBD1. J was trimmed by 5 bases and V by 5 bases; bases with no gene match: 6. Germline V CDR1 and CDR2: MNHEY, SMNVEV (reference sequence). CDR3 length equals 14 residues. The CDR3: CASSPWTGYQPQHF. The CDR3 nucleotides read TGTGCCAGCAGTCCCTGGACAGGATATCAGCCCCAGCATTTT.

Comment on this clone: Additional DNA sequences in this sample encode the identical CDR3. The J gene is TRBJ1-5, the V gene TRBV6-1, with D possibly matching TRBD1 (6 bases). The CDR3 runs 14 residues. The germline gives CDR1 MNHNS, CDR2 SASEGT. V was pared by 6 bases and J by 0 bases, with 9 bases between. The CDR3 reads CASRQGNSNQPQHF. The CDR3 coding sequence is TGTGCCAGCAGGCAGGGGAATAGCAATCAGCCCCAGCATTTT.

The rearrangement joins TRBV30 to TRBJ1-2; 8 bases are a match to TRBD1. Trimming cost V 0 bases and J 8 bases; bases outside gene matches: 14. Germline V gene lookup returns CDR1 GTSNPN and CDR2 SVGIG (reference sequence). The CDR3 runs to 16 residues. CDR3 sequence reads: CAWSVLGQGRVRGYTF. CDR3 DNA sequence: TGTGCCTGGAGTGTACTTGGACAGGGTAGGGTGAGGGGCTACACCTTC.

This clone was observed a single time. This CDR3 is CASSQDPLTYGYTF. The CDR3 DNA is TGCGCCAGCAGCCAAGACCCCTTAACCTATGGCTACACCTTC. This sequence joins TRBV4-3 and TRBJ1-2; no reliable D call. V was pared by 0 bases and J by 4 bases, with 9 bases between. This CDR3 region has 14 residues. Germline V gives CDR1 LGHNA, CDR2 YSLEER.

The rearrangement uses TRBV7-2 and TRBJ2-5; no definite D call. CDR3 length: 13 residues. Germline assignment: CDR1 SGHTA and CDR2 FQGNSA. V gave up 0 bases and J gave up 5 bases, with 7 bases separating them. CDR3 sequence: CASSLAFGETQYF. The DNA for the CDR3 is TGTGCCAGCAGCTTAGCATTCGGGGAGACCCAGTACTTC.